The rows below give T cell receptor beta chains drawn from one sample of a study of neurological immune-mediated disorders. MiXCR, applied by TCRdb to the 5' RACE reads, yields one record per CDR3 protein. Of 50,000 to 60,000 distinct CDR3 sequences in the sample, around a sixth were seen once. Sequencing was done on a sample of PBMCs. The source of these receptors is a man aged 55 to 70 in good health. Each CDR3 is given with its conserved first and last residue. A D gene is named only where the DNA matches it firmly. Rows give clone size only sometimes, using once, few, many, or a class for an expanded clone.

length,size,V,J,D,CDR3,DNA
14,many,TRBV27,TRBJ2-7,TRBD2,CASSLGGLSYEQYF,TGTGCCAGCAGTTTAGGGGGACTATCCTACGAGCAGTACTTC
15,many,TRBV3-1,TRBJ2-5,.,CASSQVSGWRETQYF,TGTGCCAGCAGCCAAGTTTCGGGGTGGAGGGAGACCCAGTACTTC
17,many,TRBV7-3,TRBJ2-2,.,CASSIFSGGANTGELFF,TGTGCCAGCAGCATCTTCAGCGGAGGGGCGAACACCGGGGAGCTGTTTTTT
13,many,TRBV20-1,TRBJ1-1,.,CSARDLRGIEAFF,TGCAGTGCTAGGGACCTCAGGGGTATTGAAGCTTTCTTT
16,many,TRBV28,TRBJ2-7,TRBD2,CASSLENLAGGVGQYF,TGTGCCAGCAGTTTAGAAAATTTAGCGGGAGGAGTTGGGCAGTACTTC
15,many,TRBV28,TRBJ2-5,TRBD1,CASTYPGQGGETQYF,TGTGCCAGCACCTACCCGGGACAGGGGGGGGAGACCCAGTACTTC
15,.,TRBV20-1,TRBJ2-7,TRBD2,CSARTSGGFSYEQYF,TGCAGTGCGCGGACTAGCGGGGGTTTCTCCTACGAGCAGTACTTC
13,many,TRBV9,TRBJ2-7,.,CASSPRPLYEQYF,TGTGCCAGCAGCCCCCGGCCCCTCTACGAGCAGTACTTC
16,many,TRBV6-1,TRBJ1-5,TRBD1,CASTGGTAHSNQPQHF,TGTGCCAGCACCGGAGGGACAGCTCATAGCAATCAGCCCCAGCATTTT
16,.,TRBV11-2,TRBJ1-1,TRBD1,CASSLAGGIRGTEAFF,TGTGCCAGCAGCTTGGCAGGGGGAATTCGAGGGACTGAAGCTTTCTTT
15,many,TRBV30,TRBJ2-1,TRBD2,CAWKPPGLAKNEQFF,TGTGCCTGGAAACCACCGGGACTAGCGAAGAATGAGCAGTTCTTC
13,many,TRBV20-1,TRBJ1-5,.,CSASGGGYQPQHF,TGCAGTGCTTCCGGGGGGGGCTATCAGCCCCAGCATTTT
14,many,TRBV11-1,TRBJ2-7,TRBD1,CASSRKGGNSEQYF,TGTGCCAGCAGCCGCAAAGGGGGCAATAGCGAGCAGTACTTC
16,.,TRBV20-1,TRBJ2-2,TRBD2,CSAPDERGGRLGELFF,TGCAGTGCTCCCGATGAGCGGGGGGGCCGGCTCGGGGAGCTGTTTTTT
18,many,TRBV28,TRBJ1-2,.,CASSLAPERFPVNYGYTF,TGTGCCAGCAGTTTAGCTCCGGAGAGATTCCCTGTGAACTATGGCTACACCTTC
16,.,TRBV20-1,TRBJ2-5,.,CSARELGAEYQETQYF,TGCAGTGCTAGAGAATTGGGGGCTGAGTACCAAGAGACCCAGTACTTC
17,.,TRBV7-6,TRBJ2-3,TRBD1,CASSQIGLGTGSYTQYF,TGTGCCAGCAGCCAAATCGGGCTTGGGACAGGGTCATATACGCAGTATTTT
18,many,TRBV20-1,TRBJ1-6,TRBD1,CSARDGTGGSSYNSPLHF,TGCAGTGCCCGGGACGGGACAGGGGGGAGCTCCTATAATTCACCCCTCCACTTT
12,many,TRBV11-2,TRBJ2-6,.,CASSAHREVATF,TGTGCCAGCAGCGCCCACAGGGAAGTGGCGACTTTC
13,many,TRBV12-3/TRBV12-4,TRBJ1-1,.,CASSFNRYTEAFF,TGTGCCAGCAGTTTTAACAGATACACTGAAGCTTTCTTT
12,many,TRBV7-2,TRBJ2-5,.,CASIDPPSTQYF,TGTGCCAGCATTGACCCGCCTTCGACCCAGTACTTC
13,many,TRBV7-3,TRBJ1-1,.,CASSYRLNTEAFF,TGTGCCAGCAGTTACAGGTTGAACACTGAAGCTTTCTTT
12,many,TRBV29-1,TRBJ2-2,.,CSVGWNTGELFF,TGCAGCGTTGGGTGGAACACCGGGGAGCTGTTTTTT
14,.,TRBV10-3,TRBJ1-6,.,CAIRLYKSNSPLHF,TGTGCCATCAGACTCTACAAATCAAATTCACCCCTCCACTTT
16,many,TRBV11-2,TRBJ2-7,TRBD1,CASSLDRGTGAYEQYF,TGTGCCAGCAGCTTAGATCGGGGGACAGGGGCCTACGAGCAGTACTTC
11,many,TRBV30,TRBJ1-1,.,CAQGQNTEAFF,TGTGCCCAAGGACAAAACACTGAAGCTTTCTTT
15,many,TRBV5-1,TRBJ2-3,TRBD1,CASSLNRGGTDTQYF,TGCGCCAGCAGCTTAAACAGGGGAGGCACAGATACGCAGTATTTT
13,many,TRBV12-3/TRBV12-4,TRBJ2-2,.,CASTEQVAGELFF,TGTGCCAGCACCGAACAGGTGGCCGGGGAGCTGTTTTTT
16,many,TRBV25-1,TRBJ2-1,TRBD2,CASSDSTSGYYNEQFF,TGTGCCAGCAGTGATTCGACTAGCGGGTACTACAATGAGCAGTTCTTC
14,many,TRBV20-1,TRBJ1-5,TRBD1,CSAREGQGGQPQHF,TGCAGTGCTAGAGAGGGACAGGGTGGCCAGCCCCAGCATTTT
13,.,TRBV29-1,TRBJ1-2,TRBD1,CSAGTGVYYGYTF,TGCAGCGCTGGGACAGGGGTTTACTATGGCTACACCTTC
15,.,TRBV20-1,TRBJ2-1,TRBD2,CSASLAGGSYNEQFF,TGCAGTGCTAGCCTAGCGGGAGGCTCCTACAATGAGCAGTTCTTC
15,many,TRBV10-3,TRBJ1-2,.,CAISESGGRRYGYTF,TGTGCCATCAGTGAGTCTGGGGGTAGGCGGTATGGCTACACCTTC
15,.,TRBV5-1,TRBJ2-7,TRBD1,CATRPGTGIRDEQYF,TGCGCCACCAGACCCGGGACAGGAATTAGGGACGAGCAGTACTTC
15,.,TRBV9,TRBJ1-5,.,CTSSLGTNSNQPQHF,TGTACCAGCAGCCTAGGGACAAATAGTAATCAGCCCCAGCATTTT
11,many,TRBV5-1,TRBJ2-1,.,CASSLESEQFF,TGCGCCAGCAGCTTGGAAAGTGAGCAGTTCTTC
13,once,TRBV5-1,TRBJ1-1,.,CASVGRRDTEAFF,TGCGCCAGCGTGGGTAGGAGGGACACTGAAGCTTTCTTT
15,few,TRBV6-6,TRBJ2-3,.,CASNPEGGGRDTQYF,TGTGCCAGCAACCCCGAGGGGGGAGGCAGAGATACGCAGTATTTT
17,once,TRBV7-2,TRBJ2-5,TRBD2,CASILGYSGGPSETQYF,TGTGCCAGCATCTTAGGGTATTCGGGAGGGCCATCAGAGACCCAGTACTTC
14,many,TRBV6-2/TRBV6-3,TRBJ2-1,.,CASSRGRGTTEQFF,TGTGCCAGCAGTCGGGGGCGAGGTACGACTGAGCAGTTCTTC
12,.,TRBV20-1,TRBJ2-3,.,CSAGEEGDTQYF,TGCAGTGCTGGAGAAGAGGGGGATACGCAGTATTTT
17,.,TRBV7-8,TRBJ2-4,TRBD2,CASSFGASGSSKNIQYF,TGTGCCAGCAGCTTTGGGGCTAGCGGGAGTTCCAAAAACATTCAGTACTTC
12,many,TRBV20-1,TRBJ1-1,TRBD1,CSASETGEEAFF,TGCAGTGCTAGTGAGACAGGGGAAGAAGCTTTCTTT
11,many,TRBV7-8,TRBJ2-5,.,CASSLVDIRYF,TGTGCCAGCAGCTTAGTGGATATTCGGTACTTC
16,.,TRBV11-2,TRBJ2-7,.,CASSLLMVGRPYEQYF,TGTGCCAGCAGCTTATTAATGGTTGGCAGGCCCTACGAGCAGTACTTC
13,many,TRBV6-5,TRBJ1-2,.,CASSNPNQLGYTF,TGTGCCAGCAGTAACCCTAATCAGCTGGGCTACACCTTC
15,many,TRBV4-3,TRBJ2-7,TRBD2,CASSQSLAGGSEQYF,TGCGCCAGCAGCCAATCCCTAGCGGGAGGTTCTGAGCAGTACTTC
15,many,TRBV4-1,TRBJ2-7,.,CASSLRHGGFNEQYF,TGCGCCAGCAGCCTCAGACACGGGGGTTTTAACGAGCAGTACTTC
15,many,TRBV5-1,TRBJ2-7,TRBD1,CASSRNRGPGDEQYF,TGCGCCAGCAGCAGAAACAGGGGGCCAGGCGACGAGCAGTACTTC
14,many,TRBV7-9,TRBJ1-1,TRBD1,CASSFMTGSSEAFF,TGTGCCAGCAGCTTCATGACAGGGAGCTCTGAAGCTTTCTTT
16,many,TRBV7-2,TRBJ1-5,TRBD1,CASSPRGGTANQPQHF,TGTGCCAGCAGCCCGAGGGGCGGGACAGCAAATCAGCCCCAGCATTTT